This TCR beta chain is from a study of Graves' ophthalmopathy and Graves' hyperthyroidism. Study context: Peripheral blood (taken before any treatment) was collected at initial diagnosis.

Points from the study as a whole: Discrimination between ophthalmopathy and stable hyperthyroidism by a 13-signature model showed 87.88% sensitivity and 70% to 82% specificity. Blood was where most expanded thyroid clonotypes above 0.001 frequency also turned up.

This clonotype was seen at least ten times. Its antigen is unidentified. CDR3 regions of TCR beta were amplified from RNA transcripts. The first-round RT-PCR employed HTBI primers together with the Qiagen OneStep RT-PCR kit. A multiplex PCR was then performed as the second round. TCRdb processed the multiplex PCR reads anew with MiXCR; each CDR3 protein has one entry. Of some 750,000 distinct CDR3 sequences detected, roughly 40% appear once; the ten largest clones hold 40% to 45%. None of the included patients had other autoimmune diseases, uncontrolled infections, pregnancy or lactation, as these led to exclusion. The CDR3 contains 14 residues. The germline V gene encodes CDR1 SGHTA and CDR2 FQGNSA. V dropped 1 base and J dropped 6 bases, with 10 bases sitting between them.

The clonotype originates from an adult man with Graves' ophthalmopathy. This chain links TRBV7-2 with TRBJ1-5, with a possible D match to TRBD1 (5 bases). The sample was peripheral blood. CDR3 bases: TGTGCCAGCAGCTTAGTTCTGGGGGGTCAGCCCCAGCATTTT. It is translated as CASSLVLGGQPQHF.